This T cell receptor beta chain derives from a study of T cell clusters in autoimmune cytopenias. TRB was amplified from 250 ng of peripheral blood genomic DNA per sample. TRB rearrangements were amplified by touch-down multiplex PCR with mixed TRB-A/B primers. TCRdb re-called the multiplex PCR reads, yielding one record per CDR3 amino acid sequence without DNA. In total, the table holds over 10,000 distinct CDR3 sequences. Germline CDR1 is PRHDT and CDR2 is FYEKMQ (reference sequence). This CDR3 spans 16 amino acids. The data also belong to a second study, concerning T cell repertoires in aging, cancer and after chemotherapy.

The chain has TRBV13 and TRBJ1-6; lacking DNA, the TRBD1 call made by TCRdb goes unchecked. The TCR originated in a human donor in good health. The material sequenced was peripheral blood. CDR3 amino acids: CASSSWQGGKNSPLHF.